The sequence of this T cell receptor (beta chain) was determined in a study of OX40 agonist ivuxolimab in advanced cancers. Regarding the study as a whole: Certain nonresponders likewise exhibited a low normalized T-cell clonal expansion.

The CDR3 runs 14 residues. From germline, CDR1 is SNHLY and CDR2 FYNNEI. Trimming removed 6 bases from V and 9 bases from J; junction bases left unmatched: 10. TCRdb's table, derived via immunoSEQ multiplex PCR, lists solely in-frame clones and lacks some. The sample has over 55,000 clones; approximately 90% are singletons. On this clone itself: The target antigen is unknown.

This clonotype originated in an adult with an advanced solid tumor such as melanoma, head and neck, liver or kidney cancer. The specimen comprised CD4+ or CD8+ T cells sorted from blood, sampled in a trial of the OX40 agonist ivuxolimab. The chain couples TRBV2 to TRBJ2-1; TRBD1 matches 8 bases. The CDR3 sequence is CASSRQGLGSEQFF. The DNA of the CDR3 is TGTGCCAGCAGCCGACAGGGGCTGGGGAGTGAGCAGTTCTTC.